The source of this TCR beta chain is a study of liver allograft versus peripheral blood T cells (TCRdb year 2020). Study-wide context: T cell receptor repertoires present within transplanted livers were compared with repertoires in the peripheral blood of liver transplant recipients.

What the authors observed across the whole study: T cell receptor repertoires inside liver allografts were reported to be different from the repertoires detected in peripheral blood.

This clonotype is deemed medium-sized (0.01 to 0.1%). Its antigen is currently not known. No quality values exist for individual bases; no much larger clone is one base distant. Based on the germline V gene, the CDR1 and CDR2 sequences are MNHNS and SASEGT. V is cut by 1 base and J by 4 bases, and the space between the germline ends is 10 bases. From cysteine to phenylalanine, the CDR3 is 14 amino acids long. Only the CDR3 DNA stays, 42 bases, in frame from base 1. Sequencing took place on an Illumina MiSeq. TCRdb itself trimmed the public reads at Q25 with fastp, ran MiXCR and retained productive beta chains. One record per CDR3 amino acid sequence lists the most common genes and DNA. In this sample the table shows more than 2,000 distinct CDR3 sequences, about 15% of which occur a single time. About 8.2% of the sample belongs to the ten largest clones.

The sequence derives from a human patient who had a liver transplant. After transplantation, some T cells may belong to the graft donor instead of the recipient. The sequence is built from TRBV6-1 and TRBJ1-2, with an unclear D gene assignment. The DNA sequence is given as TGTGCCAGCAGTGAAGGCCTGACCCCCTATGGCTACACCTTC. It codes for CASSEGLTPYGYTF.